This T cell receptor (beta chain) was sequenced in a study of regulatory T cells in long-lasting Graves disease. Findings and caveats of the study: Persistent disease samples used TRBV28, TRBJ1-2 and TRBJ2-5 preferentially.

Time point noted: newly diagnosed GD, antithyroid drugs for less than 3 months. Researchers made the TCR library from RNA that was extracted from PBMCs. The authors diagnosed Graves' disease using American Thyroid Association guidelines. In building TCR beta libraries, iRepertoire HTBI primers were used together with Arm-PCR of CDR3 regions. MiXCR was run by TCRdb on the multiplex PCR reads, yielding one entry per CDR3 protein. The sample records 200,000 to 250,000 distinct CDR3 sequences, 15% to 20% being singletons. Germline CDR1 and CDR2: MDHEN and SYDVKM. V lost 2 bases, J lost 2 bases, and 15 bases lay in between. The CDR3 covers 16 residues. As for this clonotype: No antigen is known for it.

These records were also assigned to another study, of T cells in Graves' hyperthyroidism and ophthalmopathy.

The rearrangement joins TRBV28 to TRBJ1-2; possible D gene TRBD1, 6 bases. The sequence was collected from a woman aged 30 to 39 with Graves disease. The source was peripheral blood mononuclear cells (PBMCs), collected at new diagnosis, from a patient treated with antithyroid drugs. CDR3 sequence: CASSLRGWGANYGYTF. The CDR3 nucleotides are TGTGCCAGCAGTTTACGGGGCTGGGGGGCAAACTATGGCTACACCTTC.